A single sample gave rise to the 25 T cell receptor beta chains below, sequenced in a study of T cell responses to AZD1222 COVID-19 vaccine (dated by TCRdb to the early 2020s). To prepare the library, the immunoSEQ multiplex PCR assay was applied. Imported from immuneACCESS, the table was reduced by TCRdb to in-frame sequences with V and J called. These copies leave out some clones; in studies compared against another copy, an unresolved V gene accounts for under half, and the cause of the remainder is not known. This sample has about 120,000 clones in its table, and 92% of those were observed once. Of the sample, about 7.7% falls within the top ten clones. The time point tag for this specimen amounts to: about 28 days (+/-7) after the second vaccine dose. Sequenced material: peripheral blood, taken 28 days after the second AZD1222 dose. These receptors were collected from an adult who received the AZD1222 COVID-19 vaccine.

The chain has TRBV27 and TRBJ1-3, with D maybe TRBD1 (5 bases). The V gene's germline CDR1 is MNHEY and CDR2 SMNVEV (reference sequence). The V end lost 1 base, the J end lost 0 bases, and 13 bases lay between the germline ends. The CDR3 sequence is 17 residues long. The DNA of the CDR3 is TGTGCCAGCAGTTTATTATCCGCAGGGATCTCTGGAAACACCATATATTTT. This sequence encodes CASSLLSAGISGNTIYF.

The V and J genes are TRBV28 and TRBJ2-7, with 8 bases fitting TRBD1. The CDR3 runs to 15 residues. Germline assignment: CDR1 MDHEN and CDR2 SYDVKM. The V segment lost 7 bases and the J segment 4 bases; nucleotides outside the gene matches: 12. CDR3 sequence: CASNTHGTGRYEQYF. CDR3 bases: TGTGCCAGCAATACTCACGGGACAGGACGGTACGAGCAGTACTTC.

V and J are TRBV18 and TRBJ2-2; 8 positions agree with TRBD1. CDR1 and CDR2 (germline): KGHSH, LQKENI. Unmatched junction bases numbered 13, after V lost 4 bases and J lost 6 bases. This CDR3 is built from 17 residues. The CDR3 sequence is CASSRLPGQAKAGELFF. CDR3 DNA sequence: TGTGCCAGCTCACGACTGCCGGGACAGGCGAAGGCCGGGGAGCTGTTTTTT.

The chain links TRBV5-4 to TRBJ2-2, with TRBD2 identical over 7 bases. The germline CDR1 and CDR2 sequences are SGHNT and YYREEE (reference sequence). V shed 3 bases, J shed 7 bases, and the junction held 9 bases outside the gene matches. The CDR3 contains 15 residues. CDR3 region: CASSWGQGGDGELFF. For the CDR3, the DNA is TGTGCCAGCAGCTGGGGCCAGGGAGGGGACGGGGAGCTGTTTTTT.

The V and J genes are TRBV5-1 and TRBJ2-7; D possibly uses TRBD1 or TRBD2 (5 bases each). Trimming removed 3 bases at V and 9 bases at J, with 19 bases between. The CDR3 has 14 amino acids. Germline V gene sequence: CDR1 SGHRS, CDR2 YFSETQ. The CDR3 DNA is TGCGCCAGCAGCTCCGGGACGGAATCTATGGGGCAGTACTTC. The encoded protein is CASSSGTESMGQYF.

This chain connects TRBV28 to TRBJ2-3, with D possibly matching TRBD2 (5 bases). Per germline, CDR1 MDHEN and CDR2 SYDVKM. Trimming took 3 bases from V and 6 from J, leaving 10 bases between them. This CDR3 is 13 amino acids long. As DNA, the CDR3 is TGTGCCAGCAGTTTGCTGGAGGAGGATACGCAGTATTTT. Amino acids: CASSLLEEDTQYF. The full variable domain, with the rest looked up from reference TRBV28 and TRBJ2-3, is DVKVTQSSRYLVKRTGEKVFLECVQDMDHENMFWYRQDPGLGLRLIYFSYDVKMKEKGDIPEGYSVSREKKERFSLILESASTNQTSMYLCASSLLEEDTQYFGPGTRLTVL.

The rearrangement links TRBV6-5 to TRBJ1-5, with a tentative D call TRBD1 (5 bases). The V gene lost 11 bases and the J gene lost 2 bases, with 10 bases spanning the gap. The CDR3 covers 12 residues. CDR1 is MNHEY and CDR2 is SVGAGI in the germline V gene. In DNA form, the CDR3 reads TGTGCCTCGGTCAGGGGCAATCAGCCCCAGCATTTT. This translates into CASVRGNQPQHF.

The chain is built from TRBV20-1 and TRBJ2-5; D remains unclear. V lost 7 bases and J 2 bases, leaving 8 bases between the germline ends. The CDR3 totals 11 residues. The germline V gene encodes CDR1 DFQATT and CDR2 SNEGSKA (reference sequence). The CDR3 reads CSVESQETQYF. In DNA form, the CDR3 reads TGCAGTGTGGAATCTCAAGAGACCCAGTACTTC.

The chain combines TRBV5-4 with TRBJ2-7; 8 bases map to TRBD1. This CDR3 is built from 13 residues. Trimming cost V 4 bases and J 1 base; bases outside gene matches: 1. Per germline, CDR1 SGHNT and CDR2 YYREEE (reference sequence). The DNA of the CDR3 is TGTGCCAGCAGCAGGACAGGGTCCTACGAGCAGTACTTC. Amino acid sequence: CASSRTGSYEQYF.

The chain carries TRBV15 and TRBJ1-4; no reliable D call. This CDR3 has 14 amino acids. Looked up from germline, CDR1 is LNHNV and CDR2 is YYDKDF (reference sequence). V lost 1 base, J lost 0 bases, and 3 bases lay in between. Written as DNA, the CDR3 is TGTGCCACCAGCAGAGTTTCAACTAATGAAAAACTGTTTTTT. Translation gives CATSRVSTNEKLFF.

The chain has TRBV15 and TRBJ2-7; 11 bases match TRBD2. CDR1 and CDR2 from the germline V gene are LNHNV and YYDKDF (reference sequence). CDR3 size: 16 residues. With 3 bases clipped from V and 3 bases from J, the junction kept 7 bases outside the gene matches. CDR3 protein: CATSSLTSGSRYEQYF. CDR3 in DNA: TGTGCCACCAGCAGCCTAACTAGCGGGAGTCGCTACGAGCAGTACTTC. Looking up the rest from reference TRBV15 and TRBJ2-7 gives the full variable domain: DAMVIQNPRYQVTQFGKPVTLSCSQTLNHNVMYWYQQKSSQAPKLLFHYYDKDFNNEADTPDNFQSRRPNTSFCFLDIRSPGLGDTAMYLCATSSLTSGSRYEQYFGPGTRLTVT.

This clone has a single count. The chain combines TRBV24-1 with TRBJ1-5, with TRBD1 as a possible D gene (5 bases). This CDR3 comprises 15 residues. Germline V lookup: CDR1 KGHDR, CDR2 SFDVKD. V lost 5 bases to trimming and J lost 4 bases, with 14 bases between them. The CDR3 reads CATSGAGPSNQPQHF. DNA of the CDR3: TGTGCCACCAGTGGAGCGGGGCCCAGTAATCAGCCCCAGCATTTT.

This clone was picked up one time. The chain carries TRBV19 and TRBJ2-1; TRBD2 matches 7 bases. Germline V gives CDR1 LNHDA, CDR2 SQIVND (reference sequence). This CDR3 has 17 amino acids. V trimming: 5 bases; J trimming: 8 bases; junction bases outside the gene matches: 18. The DNA of the CDR3 is TGTGCCAGTAGTCTTATAGTGTCGAGGCAGGGACTACATGAGCAGTTCTTC. The encoded protein is CASSLIVSRQGLHEQFF.

The V and J genes are TRBV10-1 and TRBJ2-1, with 8 bases lining up with TRBD2. CDR3 length: 15 amino acids. Germline trimming cut 0 bases from V and 9 bases from J; bases unmatched to any gene: 7. Germline loops: CDR1 WNHNN, CDR2 SYGVQD (reference sequence). The CDR3 region has the DNA TGCGCCAGCAGTGAGTCGATTAGCGGGGTCGGTGAGCAGTTCTTC. Encoded protein: CASSESISGVGEQFF.

The V call is TRBV7-2, the J call TRBJ2-5; no definite D call. Germline-derived CDR1 and CDR2 are SGHTA and FQGNSA. V lost 5 bases and J lost 4, with 17 bases in between. The CDR3 runs to 15 residues. As DNA, the CDR3 is TGTGCCAGCAGCCTCGAAATAAGACAACTAGAGACCCAGTACTTC. This sequence encodes CASSLEIRQLETQYF. Complete variable domain (other parts from reference TRBV7-2 and TRBJ2-5): GAGVSQSPSNKVTEKGKDVELRCDPISGHTALYWYRQSLGQGLEFLIYFQGNSAPDKSGLPSDRFSAERTGGSVSTLTIQRTQQEDSAVYLCASSLEIRQLETQYFGPGTRLLVL.

This chain connects TRBV5-1 to TRBJ2-2, with a possible D match to TRBD1 (5 bases). This CDR3 contains 16 residues. V was cut by 0 bases and J by 4 bases, with 13 bases left in between. Germline V CDR1 and CDR2: SGHRS, YFSETQ. The CDR3 protein is CASSLVQGFFTGELFF. The CDR3 DNA reads as TGCGCCAGCAGCTTGGTCCAGGGTTTTTTCACCGGGGAGCTGTTTTTT. The full variable domain, in which reference TRBV5-1 and TRBJ2-2 provide the parts outside the CDR3, is KAGVTQTPRYLIKTRGQQVTLSCSPISGHRSVSWYQQTPGQGLQFLFEYFSETQRNKGNFPGRFSGRQFSNSRSEMNVSTLELGDSALYLCASSLVQGFFTGELFFGEGSRLTVL.

This chain joins TRBV12-3 or TRBV12-4 and TRBJ1-2; 8 bases are shared with TRBD1. The CDR3 has 13 residues. Trimming cost V 4 bases and J 8 bases; bases outside gene matches: 6. CDR3 in amino acids: CASSYQGARGYTF. The CDR3, as DNA: TGTGCCAGCAGTTACCAGGGGGCGAGGGGCTACACCTTC.

This clone was detected once. The V gene is TRBV18, the J gene TRBJ1-5, with 7 bases identical to TRBD1. The CDR3 has 14 residues. V shed 3 bases, J shed 5 bases, and the junction held 4 bases outside the gene matches. Per germline, CDR1 KGHSH and CDR2 LQKENI. The CDR3 loop reads CASSPATGHQPQHF. In nucleotides, the CDR3 is TGTGCCAGCTCACCGGCGACAGGGCATCAGCCCCAGCATTTT.

The chain combines TRBV3-1 (or the pseudogene TRBV3-2) with TRBJ1-4; D gene uncertain. The V end was cut by 1 base, the J end by 3 bases, with 9 bases between. The CDR3 has 15 residues. Germline CDR1 LGHDT, CDR2 YNNKEL (reference sequence). The CDR3 region has the DNA TGTGCCAGCAGCCAAGGGCTAGGACCTAATGAAAAACTGTTTTTT. Protein product: CASSQGLGPNEKLFF.

The chain couples TRBV12-3 or TRBV12-4 to TRBJ1-2, with 8 bases fitting TRBD1. V lost 3 bases and J lost 6; bases outside the gene matches: 3. The CDR3 runs to 13 residues. The DNA of the CDR3 is TGTGCCAGCAGTTTTTCAGGGGGCCATGGCTACACCTTC. The encoded protein is CASSFSGGHGYTF.

The rearrangement joins TRBV6-1 to TRBJ2-2; possible D gene TRBD1, 5 bases. This CDR3 is 15 amino acids long. Trimming stripped 2 bases from V and 0 bases from J, with 7 bases between. In germline, CDR1 is MNHNS, CDR2 SASEGT. The CDR3 sequence: CASSEQGSNTGELFF. The CDR3 bases are TGTGCCAGCAGTGAACAGGGTTCGAACACCGGGGAGCTGTTTTTT.

Here the CDR3 DNA reads TGTGCCAGTAGTATTTCGGGACAGGGAATGAGAGGCTACACCTTC. This translates into CASSISGQGMRGYTF. The chain employs TRBV19 and TRBJ1-2; 9 nucleotides align to TRBD1. This CDR3 spans 15 amino acids. The V gene's germline CDR1 is LNHDA and CDR2 SQIVND (reference sequence). The junction had 10 bases not matched to a gene; V was cut back by 3 bases and J by 8 bases.

The chain carries TRBV28 and TRBJ2-5; TRBD1 aligns across 8 bases. The CDR3 spans 12 residues. Germline-derived CDR1 and CDR2 are MDHEN and SYDVKM. With 6 bases clipped from V and 6 bases from J, the junction kept 3 bases outside the gene matches. CDR3 region: CASSTGGKTQYF. Here the CDR3 DNA reads TGTGCCAGCAGCACAGGGGGAAAGACCCAGTACTTC.

The rearrangement joins TRBV2 to TRBJ1-5, with D possibly matching TRBD1 (6 bases). The CDR3 spans 14 residues. Germline assignment: CDR1 SNHLY and CDR2 FYNNEI. The V end was cut by 5 bases, the J end by 1 base, with 9 bases between. CDR3 in amino acids: CASSQGLSNQPQHF. Written as DNA, the CDR3 is TGTGCCAGCAGTCAGGGGCTCAGCAATCAGCCCCAGCATTTT.

The rearrangement joins TRBV5-1 to TRBJ2-5; weak D call: TRBD2 (5 bases). In germline, CDR1 is SGHRS, CDR2 YFSETQ. Trimming left V 0 bases short and J 4 bases short, with 13 bases between. CDR3 size: 15 residues. The CDR3 DNA is TGCGCCAGCAGCTTGGGAGGGTATAGTGGAGAGACCCAGTACTTC. Its protein is CASSLGGYSGETQYF.